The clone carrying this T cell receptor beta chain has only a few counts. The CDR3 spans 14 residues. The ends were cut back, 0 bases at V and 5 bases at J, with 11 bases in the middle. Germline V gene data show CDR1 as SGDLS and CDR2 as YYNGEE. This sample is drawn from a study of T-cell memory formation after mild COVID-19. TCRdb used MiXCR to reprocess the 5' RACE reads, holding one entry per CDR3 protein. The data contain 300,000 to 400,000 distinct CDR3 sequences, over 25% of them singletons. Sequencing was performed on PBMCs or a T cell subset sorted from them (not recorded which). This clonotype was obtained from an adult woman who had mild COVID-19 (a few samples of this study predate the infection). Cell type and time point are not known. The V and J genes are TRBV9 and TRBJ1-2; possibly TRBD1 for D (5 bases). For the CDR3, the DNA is TGTGCCAGCAGCGTAGGAGACAGCGATTATGGCTACACCTTC. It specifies CASSVGDSDYGYTF.